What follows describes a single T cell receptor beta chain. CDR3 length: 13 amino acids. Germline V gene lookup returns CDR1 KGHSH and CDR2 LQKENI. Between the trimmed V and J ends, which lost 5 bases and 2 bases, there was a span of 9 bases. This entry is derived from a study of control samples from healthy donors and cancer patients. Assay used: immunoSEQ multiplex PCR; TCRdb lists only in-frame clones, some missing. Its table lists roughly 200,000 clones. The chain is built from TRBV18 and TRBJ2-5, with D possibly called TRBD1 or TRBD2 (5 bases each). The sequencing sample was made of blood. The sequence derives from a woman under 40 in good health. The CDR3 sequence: CASSGGLQETQYF. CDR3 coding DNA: TGTGCCAGCTCAGGGGGTTTGCAAGAGACCCAGTACTTC.